The 5 T cell receptor beta chains below were found in one sample sequenced in a study of CD8+ T cells in alopecia areata. As to treatment: oral pan-JAK inhibitor, 5-10 mg twice daily. Extracted from the samples, RNA was reverse transcribed into cDNA to serve as the sequencing template. Here immunoSEQ multiplex PCR was the method, and the copy in TCRdb shows in-frame clones only, minus some. Of around 180,000 clones in the sample, around 64% were seen once. Material: CD4+ T cells sorted from blood, obtained at approximately week 49, from a patient treated with tofacitinib. The source is a human donor with alopecia areata.

The chain employs TRBV2 and TRBJ1-5, with D possibly matching TRBD1 (5 bases). This CDR3 is 13 amino acids long. V was cut by 8 bases and J by 4 bases, with 12 bases left in between. CDR1 SNHLY and CDR2 FYNNEI come from the germline V gene. CDR3 region: CASRRDPNQPQHF. The CDR3, as DNA: TGTGCCAGCCGCCGGGACCCTAATCAGCCCCAGCATTTT.

This clone was observed at least ten times. The V call is TRBV2, the J call TRBJ2-2, with D possibly called TRBD1 or TRBD2 (5 bases each). Germline CDR1 SNHLY, CDR2 FYNNEI. V was clipped by 8 bases and J by 4 bases, with 14 bases between them. The CDR3 has 14 residues. CDR3 loop: CASRLGAFTGELFF. The CDR3 bases are TGTGCCAGCCGTCTCGGGGCCTTCACCGGGGAGCTGTTTTTT.

CDR3 amino acids: CASSLPREMFADTQYF. CDR3 coding DNA: TGTGCCAGCAGCTTGCCCCGCGAGATGTTCGCAGATACGCAGTATTTT. This chain joins TRBV5-6 and TRBJ2-3; unclear D gene. Germline assignment: CDR1 SGHDT and CDR2 YYEEEE. The CDR3 runs 16 residues. V was trimmed by 1 base and J by 4 bases, leaving 16 bases between them.

The chain links TRBV11-2 to TRBJ2-3; no firm D call. In germline, CDR1 is SGHAT, CDR2 FQNNGV. CDR3 length: 15 amino acids. Trimming stripped 5 bases from V and 5 bases from J, with 17 bases between. The CDR3 sequence is CASSRLLERGDTQYF. CDR3 bases: TGTGCCAGCAGCCGCCTGTTGGAAAGAGGAGATACGCAGTATTTT. Filled out from reference TRBV11-2 and TRBJ2-3, the complete variable domain reads EAGVAQSPRYKIIEKRQSVAFWCNPISGHATLYWYQQILGQGPKLLIQFQNNGVVDDSQLPKDRFSAERLKGVDSTLKIQPAKLEDSAVYLCASSRLLERGDTQYFGPGTRLTVL.

In this sample, this clone turned up a few times. V usage is TRBV7-2 and J usage is TRBJ2-1; D remains unclear. V dropped 1 base and J dropped 3 bases, with 13 bases sitting between them. Germline CDR1 is SGHTA and CDR2 is FQGNSA. This CDR3 region has 16 residues. The CDR3 sequence: CASSLEGLIFYNEQFF. CDR3 bases: TGTGCCAGCAGCTTAGAGGGCTTAATTTTCTACAATGAGCAGTTCTTC.